This T cell receptor beta chain is from a study of CD8+ T cells in alopecia areata. Turning to the study itself: Administration of oral tofacitinib to treated patients was at 5 to 10 mg twice daily. Study conclusions and caveats: Many expanded lesional clones persisted during tofacitinib (in both scalp and blood). Against the mouse data, patients shared TCRs less clearly, possibly for HLA reasons. The treated group had a single nonresponder, limiting CD8+ expansion-response conclusions.

RNA extraction and reverse transcription yielded cDNA as sequencing template. Sequenced by immunoSEQ multiplex PCR; TCRdb stores in-frame clones only, minus some. The sample gives 160,000 or so clones, about three fifths of which show up once; approximately 16% is in the top ten. With regard to this clone: Antigen unknown.

Treatment given: oral pan-JAK inhibitor, 5-10 mg twice daily. CDR3 size: 17 residues. Germline values: CDR1 SGHDT, CDR2 YYEEEE. V lost 4 bases and J lost 6, with 22 bases in between. Sample: CD4+ T cells sorted from blood, taken at approximately week 60, from a patient treated with tofacitinib. The TCR was taken from a human donor with alopecia areata. V gene TRBV5-6 combines with J gene TRBJ2-2, with D perhaps given as TRBD1 or TRBD2 (6 bases each). The CDR3 nucleotides are TGTGCCAGCAGCGGATTGCCAGGGGAGGCGGGATCCGGGGAGCTGTTTTTT. The encoded protein is CASSGLPGEAGSGELFF.